This TCR beta chain stems from a study of tissue T cells after allogeneic stem cell transplantation. Findings of the study overall: Which tissue TCRs were alloreactive or antigen-specific was not determined. Some clones might be persisting host cells. Anatomically similar tissues had similar TCR repertoires within each patient. In patients and mice, blood and spleen missed much of tissue repertoire.

In germline, CDR1 is LGHNA, CDR2 YSYQKL. The trim removed 1 base at V and 4 bases at J, leaving 3 bases unmatched. The CDR3 runs to 15 residues. TCRdb keeps only in-frame clones here, not all; method: immunoSEQ multiplex PCR. The sample has more than 45,000 clones; around 70% are singletons. As for this clone: Its target is not known. Genes here carry mouse names. With the read ending 1 residue before the CDR3 end, the germline J gene is used to fill in that end.

This clonotype was sampled from a pool of C57BL/6 mice in good health. The rearrangement uses TRBV2 and TRBJ1-4, with 7 bases matching TRBD1. Material: sorted cells pooled from one or two spleens. CDR3 amino acids: CASSQVGQSNERLFF. CDR3 DNA (partial): TGTGCCAGCAGCCAAGTGGGACAGAGCAACGAAAGATTATTT.